These 24 T cell receptor beta chains were all obtained from the same sample, sequenced in a study of T cell repertoires in cytomegalovirus infection. These TCRs' antigens remain unknown. TCRdb analysed the reads with MiXCR anew, one entry per CDR3 protein. This sample has about 150,000 distinct CDR3 sequences, with roughly 32% found just once. This sample comprised CD8+ T cells from cultured PBMCs, obtained from culture after CMV antigen stimulation. These receptors were taken from a human donor in good health (CMV status not recorded). Some clones in this sample may be carry-over from other donors' samples.

In this sample, this clonotype turned up many times. The chain couples TRBV12-3 or TRBV12-4 to TRBJ1-1; the D gene is possibly TRBD1 (5 bases). Trimming removed 5 bases at V and 8 bases at J, with 9 bases between. The CDR3 loop spans 11 amino acids. CDR3 residues: CASSVSGEAFF. As DNA, the CDR3 is TGTGCCAGCAGTGTCTCAGGGGAAGCTTTCTTT.

DNA of the CDR3: TGTGCCAGCAGTACAGCGAACTACGAGCAGTACTTC. It codes for CASSTANYEQYF. The genes are TRBV25-1 and TRBJ2-7; D is undetermined. V gave up 5 bases and J gave up 3 bases, with 8 bases separating them. Germline V gene data show CDR1 as MGHDK and CDR2 as SYGVNS. The CDR3 is made up of 12 amino acids.

This clonotype has ten or more counts. This chain joins TRBV28 and TRBJ2-7; TRBD1 aligns across 11 bases. The CDR3 consists of 16 residues. V lost 4 bases to trimming and J lost 6 bases; unmatched junction nucleotides: 11. Germline V gene lookup returns CDR1 MDHEN and CDR2 SYDVKM. Here the CDR3 DNA reads TGTGCCAGCAGTTCACCGTCGGGACAGGGGGTAATCGAGCAGTACTTC. Amino acid sequence: CASSSPSGQGVIEQYF.

The rearrangement links TRBV20-1 to TRBJ2-4, with a tentative D call TRBD1 (6 bases). The germline V and J ends were trimmed by 6 bases and 8 bases, with 11 bases remaining between them. Per the germline V gene, CDR1 is DFQATT and CDR2 is SNEGSKA (reference sequence). The CDR3 spans 11 residues. DNA for the CDR3: TGCAGTGCACCACAGGGCCACATTCAGTACTTC. This gives the protein CSAPQGHIQYF.

In its sample, this clonotype was seen a few times. V usage is TRBV6-1 and J usage is TRBJ2-7; D gene uncertain. This CDR3 comprises 12 residues. V was shortened by 8 bases and J by 7 bases, with 15 bases between the two germline ends. The germline V gene encodes CDR1 MNHNS and CDR2 SASEGT. CDR3 region: CASGLEKGEQYF. The CDR3 nucleotides read TGTGCCAGCGGCCTCGAGAAAGGGGAGCAGTACTTC.

This clonotype was seen a few times. The chain carries TRBV19 and TRBJ2-1; no reliable D call. V lost 1 base and J lost 4, with 8 bases in between. This CDR3 is built from 14 residues. Germline CDR1 reads LNHDA; CDR2 reads SQIVND (reference sequence). The CDR3 is CASSIGGQYNEQFF. CDR3 coding DNA: TGTGCCAGTAGTATAGGAGGTCAGTACAATGAGCAGTTCTTC.

This chain connects TRBV6-5 to TRBJ2-2; D gene unclear. Trimming removed 0 bases at V and 4 bases at J, with 6 bases between. Germline loops: CDR1 MNHEY, CDR2 SVGAGI. The CDR3 length is 14 residues. As DNA, the CDR3 is TGTGCCAGCAGTTACTCTGAGGCCACCGGGGAGCTGTTTTTT. Translating gives CASSYSEATGELFF.

This clonotype was observed a handful of times. The chain recombines TRBV10-3 with TRBJ2-7; no definite D call. This CDR3 is 13 amino acids long. The germline V gene has CDR1 ENHRY and CDR2 SYGVKD. V was clipped by 2 bases and J by 6 bases, with 11 bases between them. CDR3 coding DNA: TGTGCCATCAGTGAGGCCCTTCCTTCCGAGCAGTACTTC. Its translation is CAISEALPSEQYF.

This clonotype has a count of ten or more. The rearrangement links TRBV6-1 to TRBJ1-1; D might be TRBD1 (5 bases). The V gene lost 6 bases and the J gene lost 1 base, with 15 bases spanning the gap. Germline V gene lookup returns CDR1 MNHNS and CDR2 SASEGT. The CDR3 contains 15 residues. The CDR3 loop is CASRQKGGTNTEAFF. The CDR3 DNA sequence: TGTGCCAGCAGGCAAAAAGGAGGGACGAACACTGAAGCTTTCTTT.

The genes are TRBV7-6 and TRBJ2-5; possible D gene TRBD1, 5 bases. Per germline, CDR1 SGHVS and CDR2 FNYEAQ. CDR3 length equals 14 residues. Trimming stripped 1 base from V and 5 bases from J, with 11 bases between. CDR3 nucleotide sequence: TGTGCCAGCAGCTTAGGGACACCCGGGGAGACCCAGTACTTC. Translation: CASSLGTPGETQYF.

This sequence joins TRBV25-1 and TRBJ1-1; tentatively, D is TRBD1 (5 bases). CDR3 size: 13 residues. The germline gives CDR1 MGHDK, CDR2 SYGVNS. V was clipped by 5 bases and J by 7 bases, with 14 bases between them. CDR3 sequence reads: CASSLGGALEAFF. CDR3 nucleotide sequence: TGTGCCAGCAGTTTAGGAGGGGCCCTTGAAGCTTTCTTT.

This clonotype was seen a few times. The V and J genes are TRBV7-9 and TRBJ2-3; weak D call: TRBD2 (6 bases). The germline CDR1 and CDR2 sequences are SEHNR and FQNEAQ (reference sequence). The CDR3 has 14 amino acids. The V gene lost 5 bases and the J gene lost 6 bases, with 15 bases spanning the gap. This chain's CDR3 is CASSVDPRGDTQYF. CDR3 nucleotides: TGTGCCAGCAGCGTCGACCCCCGGGGGGATACGCAGTATTTT.

This chain joins TRBV11-2 and TRBJ2-2; D is unclear. CDR3 size: 13 residues. V was trimmed by 3 bases and J by 14 bases, leaving 16 bases between them. Germline CDR1 SGHAT, CDR2 FQNNGV. The CDR3 DNA is TGTGCCAGCAGCTTGGTATCCCGGGTTGATCTGTTTTTT. Protein sequence: CASSLVSRVDLFF.

This clonotype turned up a few times. A clone one base away is much larger, so this may be a read error. This sequence joins TRBV13 and TRBJ2-7; D not resolved. Germline V gene lookup returns CDR1 PRHDT and CDR2 FYEKMQ (reference sequence). This CDR3 spans 11 amino acids. V was shortened by 1 base and J by 4 bases, with 2 bases between the two germline ends. The CDR3 coding sequence is TGTGCCAGCAGCTTAGAGTACGAGCAGTACTTC. Its protein product is CASSLEYEQYF.

The chain combines TRBV11-2 with TRBJ1-1; the D is unclear. This CDR3 spans 15 amino acids. Germline lookup yields CDR1 SGHAT and CDR2 FQNNGV. Trimming took off 2 bases at V and 2 bases at J, with 12 bases between the two ends. The CDR3 bases are TGTGCCAGCAGCTTACTGAAGGGAAGAAACACTGAAGCTTTCTTT. This sequence encodes CASSLLKGRNTEAFF.

This clonotype showed up just a few times. This chain joins TRBV12-3 or TRBV12-4 and TRBJ2-3; 7 nucleotides align to TRBD1. The CDR3 length is 14 residues. V was pared by 4 bases and J by 4 bases, with 5 bases of the junction left unmatched. In DNA form, the CDR3 reads TGTGCCAGCAGTTGGACAGGCGGGCCAGATACGCAGTATTTT. The encoded protein is CASSWTGGPDTQYF.

V is TRBV20-1 and J is TRBJ2-7, with D unclear. The CDR3 sequence is 11 residues long. Trimming pared 0 bases from V and 12 bases from J, leaving 12 bases between. The V gene's germline CDR1 is DFQATT and CDR2 SNEGSKA (reference sequence). The CDR3 region is CSARDPESVYF. Written as DNA, the CDR3 is TGCAGTGCTAGAGATCCGGAGTCGGTGTACTTC.

Ten or more counts support this clonotype. The chain couples TRBV7-9 to TRBJ2-7; 7 bases fit TRBD1. CDR1 and CDR2 (germline): SEHNR, FQNEAQ (reference sequence). V shed 7 bases and J 2 bases; nucleotides not matched to a gene: 8. The length of the CDR3 is 14 residues. The DNA of the CDR3 is TGTGCCAGCACCTCGACAGGGATCACCTACGAGCAGTACTTC. It translates to CASTSTGITYEQYF.

This clonotype was seen repeatedly, ten times or more. The chain carries TRBV7-8 and TRBJ1-5; TRBD1 aligns across 8 bases. The V gene's germline CDR1 is SGHVS and CDR2 FQNEAQ. The V and J ends lost 3 bases and 7 bases, in that order; junction bases with no gene match: 5. The CDR3 consists of 14 residues. This CDR3 is CASSLHRGMQPQHF. CDR3 nucleotide sequence: TGTGCCAGCAGCTTGCACAGGGGGATGCAGCCCCAGCATTTT.

A few counts support this clonotype. J is TRBJ2-7 and V is TRBV12-3 or TRBV12-4; 8 nucleotides line up with TRBD1. The CDR3 is 13 residues long. Trimming cost V 5 bases and J 10 bases; bases outside gene matches: 10. CDR3 region: CASSPPGTGSQYF. In nucleotides, the CDR3 is TGTGCCAGCAGTCCCCCCGGGACAGGCTCTCAGTACTTC.

The chain joins TRBV7-4 to TRBJ2-4, with 9 bases matching TRBD1. With V trimmed by 9 bases and J by 4 bases, 7 bases remained unmatched. Germline assignment: CDR1 SGHVT and CDR2 SQSDAQ. CDR3 size: 14 residues. CDR3: CASRPGQGKNIQYF. CDR3 nucleotides: TGTGCCAGTCGGCCAGGACAGGGGAAAAACATTCAGTACTTC.

V gene TRBV7-9 combines with J gene TRBJ1-2, with a possible D match to TRBD1 (5 bases). The length of the CDR3 is 18 residues. CDR1 is SEHNR, CDR2 FQNEAQ, per germline (reference sequence). The V end was cut by 1 base, the J end by 1 base, with 19 bases between. This chain's CDR3 is CASSLVGTGFYDNYGYTF. CDR3 nucleotide sequence: TGTGCCAGCAGCTTAGTAGGTACAGGTTTCTACGATAACTATGGCTACACCTTC.

Many counts were recorded for this clonotype. The gene calls are TRBV20-1 and TRBJ1-1; TRBD1 aligns across 9 bases. V shed 2 bases and J 5 bases; nucleotides not matched to a gene: 9. The CDR3 sequence is 15 residues long. CDR1 and CDR2 (germline): DFQATT, SNEGSKA (reference sequence). CDR3 amino acids: CSARSTGGQPTEAFF. The CDR3 nucleotides read TGCAGTGCTAGATCCACAGGGGGCCAACCTACTGAAGCTTTCTTT.

In this sample, this clonotype turned up many times. This chain joins TRBV12-3 or TRBV12-4 and TRBJ1-5; perhaps TRBD1 as D (5 bases). CDR3 length: 14 residues. V dropped 3 bases and J dropped 4 bases, with 10 bases sitting between them. The CDR3 DNA reads as TGTGCCAGCAGTTTGGGGGGAACTAATCAGCCCCAGCATTTT. Protein sequence: CASSLGGTNQPQHF.